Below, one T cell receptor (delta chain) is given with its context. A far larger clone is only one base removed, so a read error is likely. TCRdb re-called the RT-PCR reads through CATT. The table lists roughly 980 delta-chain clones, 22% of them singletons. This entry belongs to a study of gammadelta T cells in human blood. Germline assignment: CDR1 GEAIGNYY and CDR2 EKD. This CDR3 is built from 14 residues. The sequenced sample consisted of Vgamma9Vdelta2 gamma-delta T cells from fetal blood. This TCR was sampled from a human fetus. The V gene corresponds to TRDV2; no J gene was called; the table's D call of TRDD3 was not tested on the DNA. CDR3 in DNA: TGTGCCTGTGACCCTGGGGGATACGCCGATAAATTCATCTTT. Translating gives CACDPGGYADKFIF.